Listed below are T cell receptor beta chains from one sample, sequenced in a study of metastatic and nonmetastatic thyroid tumors. TCRdb reprocessed the PCR reads via MiXCR. The sample has over 15,000 clones; about 29% are singletons. The sequenced sample was tumor tissue. The receptor set was obtained from a male donor with papillary thyroid cancer or a benign thyroid nodule (not recorded which). Some clones in this sample may be carry-over from other donors' samples. CDR3s include the opening cysteine and the closing phenylalanine or tryptophan. Fields, in order: CDR3 DNA, CDR3 protein, clone size, J gene, CDR3 length, V gene, D gene. The D gene is left open where the match is weak. Part of the rows lack a size; the others show once, few, many or a class for expanded clones.

TGTGCCAGCAGCTTGGCTCAGCTCGGCCAAGAGACCCAGTACTTC	CASSLAQLGQETQYF	many	TRBJ2-5	15	TRBV5-4	NA
TGTGCCAGCAGCTTCGGGGAGGGTCTGGGGGCTTTCTTT	CASSFGEGLGAFF	medium-sized	TRBJ1-1	13	TRBV11-2	NA
TGCGCCAGCAGCCGAGTGGGTCTCACTACCTACGAGCAGTACTTC	CASSRVGLTTYEQYF	NA	TRBJ2-7	15	TRBV5-1	NA
TGTGCCAGCAGTTACCTCTGGACTAGCGGGAGTCCCGGGGAGCTGTTTTTT	CASSYLWTSGSPGELFF	many	TRBJ2-2	17	TRBV6-6	TRBD2
TGTGCCAGCAGCTCGAGCGGGGAGACAGATACGCAGTATTTT	CASSSSGETDTQYF	NA	TRBJ2-3	14	TRBV13	TRBD2
TGTGCCAGCGGGACAGACCTATATGGCTACACCTTC	CASGTDLYGYTF	few	TRBJ1-2	12	TRBV27	TRBD1
TGCGCCAGCAACCCGGACAGCTCCTACAATGAGCAGTTCTTC	CASNPDSSYNEQFF	many	TRBJ2-1	14	TRBV5-1	NA
TGTGCCAGCAGACTTGGACAGGGCAGCTATGGCTACACCTTC	CASRLGQGSYGYTF	medium-sized	TRBJ1-2	14	TRBV3-1	TRBD1
TGTGCCAGCAGTTGGCTCGTTGAGGAGACCCAGTACTTC	CASSWLVEETQYF	many	TRBJ2-5	13	TRBV6-2/TRBV6-3	NA
TGTGCCTCGTCGTTGAGGGGCACTGAAGCTTTCTTT	CASSLRGTEAFF	NA	TRBJ1-1	12	TRBV6-1	NA
TGTGCCAGCAGCCCGGCGGGGCCGCGCGGGACTAGCGGCTACGAGCAGTACTTC	CASSPAGPRGTSGYEQYF	NA	TRBJ2-7	18	TRBV7-3	TRBD2
TGTGCCAGCAGTTCCCAGGGCCTTTCAGTCGATGAGCAGTTCTTC	CASSSQGLSVDEQFF	many	TRBJ2-1	15	TRBV12-3/TRBV12-4	NA
TGCGCCAGCAGCTCAAACTACGAGCAGTACTTC	CASSSNYEQYF	NA	TRBJ2-7	11	TRBV5-1	NA
TGTGCCAGCAGCGGGATCACAGATACGCAGTATTTT	CASSGITDTQYF	NA	TRBJ2-3	12	TRBV5-5	NA
TGTGCCAGCAGTACGGGCAGGGAGAATTCACCCCTCCACTTT	CASSTGRENSPLHF	NA	TRBJ1-6	14	TRBV6-4	NA
TGTGCCAGCAGCTTGGGGAACAGGGCGAATGAAGCTTTCTTT	CASSLGNRANEAFF	NA	TRBJ1-1	14	TRBV5-4	NA
TGTGCCAGCAGTCCAGCTGTTAGCTCCTACAATGAGCAGTTCTTC	CASSPAVSSYNEQFF	many	TRBJ2-1	15	TRBV6-1	NA
TGTGCCAGCACTGAAAAACTGTTTTTT	CASTEKLFF	many	TRBJ1-4	9	TRBV14	NA
TGCAGTGCTAGAGAAAGGGAGGGCGGGGAGCTGTTTTTT	CSAREREGGELFF	many	TRBJ2-2	13	TRBV20-1	TRBD2
TGTGCCACCCGGGACAGACGAACATCTGAAGCTTTCTTT	CATRDRRTSEAFF	few	TRBJ1-1	13	TRBV10-3	TRBD1
TGCAGTGTGGCGGGGGGCTCCCACGAGGGGTTAACGCAGTATTTT	CSVAGGSHEGLTQYF	few	TRBJ2-3	15	TRBV20-1	TRBD2
TGTGCCAGCAGCCAGTCAGGGGGCGCGTATGGCTACACCTTC	CASSQSGGAYGYTF	many	TRBJ1-2	14	TRBV7-9	TRBD1
TGTGCCATTAGAGAAGTTTCTGTAAACACCATATATTTT	CAIREVSVNTIYF	few	TRBJ1-3	13	TRBV19	NA
TGTGCCAGTAGTATACGAGGGGGAGATACGCAGTATTTT	CASSIRGGDTQYF	few	TRBJ2-3	13	TRBV19	NA
TGTGCCAGCAGGTCCGGGACAGGAGGCACTGAAGCTTTCTTT	CASRSGTGGTEAFF	NA	TRBJ1-1	14	TRBV5-6	TRBD1
TGCGCCAGCAGCTTGACAGACAATGAGCAGTTCTTC	CASSLTDNEQFF	NA	TRBJ2-1	12	TRBV5-1	NA
TGTGCCAGCTCACCCAAGGGAGAGACCCAGTACTTC	CASSPKGETQYF	many	TRBJ2-5	12	TRBV18	NA
TGTGCCAGTAGTGGGCGGGATCCTTCGTACGAGCAGTACTTC	CASSGRDPSYEQYF	few	TRBJ2-7	14	TRBV19	NA
TGCAGTGCTAGAGGCCCCGGGAGCAACTATGGCTACACCTTC	CSARGPGSNYGYTF	NA	TRBJ1-2	14	TRBV20-1	NA
TGTGCCAGCGGTCTCCCCAGGGCCTACGAGCAGTACTTC	CASGLPRAYEQYF	few	TRBJ2-7	13	TRBV27	NA
TGCAGTGCTAGTCCCCAGGGGCATATAGTCGAGCAGTACTTC	CSASPQGHIVEQYF	NA	TRBJ2-7	14	TRBV20-1	NA
TGTGCCAGCAGGAGGAGGGGACAGAGCGCCTACGAGCAGTACTTC	CASRRRGQSAYEQYF	few	TRBJ2-7	15	TRBV27	NA
TGCGCCAGCAGTGGATCCAGGGAGGTCAAACGCTACACCTTC	CASSGSREVKRYTF	many	TRBJ1-2	14	TRBV10-2	NA
TGTGCCAGCAGCCAAGGACTAGCGGGAACCTACGAGCAGTACTTC	CASSQGLAGTYEQYF	NA	TRBJ2-7	15	TRBV3-1	TRBD2
TGTGCCAGCCTTTCAATCCCCAAAGAGACCCAGTACTTC	CASLSIPKETQYF	large	TRBJ2-5	13	TRBV6-1	NA
TGTGCCAGCAGCCTTTTGGGCTTCAACACTGAAGCTTTCTTT	CASSLLGFNTEAFF	NA	TRBJ1-1	14	TRBV7-2	NA
TGTGCCACCAGCGGGAGGAACAGCAATCAGCCCCAGCATTTT	CATSGRNSNQPQHF	medium-sized	TRBJ1-5	14	TRBV15	NA
TGTGCCAGCAGTCGAACCGGCTCCTGGGGATACGAGCAGTACTTC	CASSRTGSWGYEQYF	few	TRBJ2-7	15	TRBV6-1	NA
TGTGCCAGCAGCTTGGCCGGTAAAGCCAAAACCGGGGAGCTGTTTTTT	CASSLAGKAKTGELFF	NA	TRBJ2-2	16	TRBV11-3	NA
TGTGCCAGCAGTCCTCCAGGACAGGGGGCGCCCCGTGGGGAGCAGTACTTC	CASSPPGQGAPRGEQYF	medium-sized	TRBJ2-7	17	TRBV7-3	TRBD1